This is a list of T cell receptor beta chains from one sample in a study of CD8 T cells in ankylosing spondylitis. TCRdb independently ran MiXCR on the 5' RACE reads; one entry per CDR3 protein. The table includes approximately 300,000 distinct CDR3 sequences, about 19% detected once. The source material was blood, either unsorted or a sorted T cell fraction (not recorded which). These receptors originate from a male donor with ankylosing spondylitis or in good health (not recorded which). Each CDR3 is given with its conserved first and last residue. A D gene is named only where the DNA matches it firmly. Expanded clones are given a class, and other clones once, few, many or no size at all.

cdr3_nt: TGCGCCAGCACTGGGACAGCGAACACCGGGGAGCTGTTTTTT
cdr3_aa: CASTGTANTGELFF
v_call: TRBV5-1
d_call: TRBD1
clone_size: few
j_call: TRBJ2-2

cdr3_nt: TGTGCCAGCAGGCGACTAGCGGGAAGCTCCTACAATGAGCAGTTCTTC
cdr3_aa: CASRRLAGSSYNEQFF
v_call: TRBV6-1
d_call: TRBD2
clone_size: few
j_call: TRBJ2-1

cdr3_nt: TGTGCCAGCAGCTTGGACCTCTGGACAGGGGATTACTCACCCCTCCACTTT
cdr3_aa: CASSLDLWTGDYSPLHF
v_call: TRBV5-6
d_call: TRBD1
clone_size: -
j_call: TRBJ1-6

cdr3_nt: TGTGCCAGCTCACCACGGAGGGTTGATTCACCCCTCCACTTT
cdr3_aa: CASSPRRVDSPLHF
v_call: TRBV18
d_call: -
clone_size: few
j_call: TRBJ1-6

cdr3_nt: TGTGCCATCACACCGGGACAGGGTGTCACCGGGGAGCTGTTTTTT
cdr3_aa: CAITPGQGVTGELFF
v_call: TRBV10-3
d_call: TRBD1
clone_size: few
j_call: TRBJ2-2

cdr3_nt: TGTGCCAGCAGCTTAGTTCAGGGGCATACACCCCTCCACTTT
cdr3_aa: CASSLVQGHTPLHF
v_call: TRBV7-9
d_call: -
clone_size: -
j_call: TRBJ1-6

cdr3_nt: TGTGCCAGCTCACCATTCCCAGGGGCGCTTGCCAAAAACATTCAGTACTTC
cdr3_aa: CASSPFPGALAKNIQYF
v_call: TRBV18
d_call: -
clone_size: -
j_call: TRBJ2-4

cdr3_nt: TGTGCCAGCAGCCAAGATCAGATCCAGCCCCAGCATTTT
cdr3_aa: CASSQDQIQPQHF
v_call: TRBV3-1
d_call: -
clone_size: few
j_call: TRBJ1-5

cdr3_nt: TGTGCCAGCAGCTTGGAAACTAGCGGGGGTTACAATGAGCAGTTCTTC
cdr3_aa: CASSLETSGGYNEQFF
v_call: TRBV5-6
d_call: TRBD2
clone_size: -
j_call: TRBJ2-1

cdr3_nt: TGCGCCAGCAGCTTGGAGGGACAGGGTCAACTTTTCCTCCACTTT
cdr3_aa: CASSLEGQGQLFLHF
v_call: TRBV5-1
d_call: TRBD1
clone_size: few
j_call: TRBJ1-6

cdr3_nt: TGTGCCAGCAGTAGGGCGTACAATGAGCAGTTCTTC
cdr3_aa: CASSRAYNEQFF
v_call: TRBV28
d_call: -
clone_size: many
j_call: TRBJ2-1

cdr3_nt: TGTGCCAGCAAAGGTTCTAGCGGCGGCGCTTACAATGAGCAGTTCTTC
cdr3_aa: CASKGSSGGAYNEQFF
v_call: TRBV7-2
d_call: TRBD2
clone_size: -
j_call: TRBJ2-1

cdr3_nt: TGCGCCAGCAGCTTGGGTGGGGGCGCAGATCAGCCCCAGCATTTT
cdr3_aa: CASSLGGGADQPQHF
v_call: TRBV5-1
d_call: -
clone_size: -
j_call: TRBJ1-5

cdr3_nt: TGTGCCAGCAGCTCCGGGGACAACTCTGGAAACACCATATATTTT
cdr3_aa: CASSSGDNSGNTIYF
v_call: TRBV5-5
d_call: -
clone_size: few
j_call: TRBJ1-3

cdr3_nt: TGTGCCAGCAGTTACCCAGGTTACATGAACACTGAAGCTTTCTTT
cdr3_aa: CASSYPGYMNTEAFF
v_call: TRBV6-7
d_call: -
clone_size: few
j_call: TRBJ1-1

cdr3_nt: TGCAGCGTTGAAGAGGGGGACAGGGGGGGCTACAATGAGCAGTTCTTC
cdr3_aa: CSVEEGDRGGYNEQFF
v_call: TRBV29-1
d_call: TRBD1
clone_size: few
j_call: TRBJ2-1

cdr3_nt: TGTGCCAGCAGTTCGCCCGGACGGACCTTTGCAGATACGCAGTATTTT
cdr3_aa: CASSSPGRTFADTQYF
v_call: TRBV28
d_call: -
clone_size: few
j_call: TRBJ2-3

cdr3_nt: TGTGTCAGCAGCTTAGGAGGGTCGGAAAATCAGCCCCAGCATTTT
cdr3_aa: CVSSLGGSENQPQHF
v_call: TRBV7-9
d_call: -
clone_size: few
j_call: TRBJ1-5

cdr3_nt: TGCAGCGTTGCCCATTCTAGCGGGAGAACAGATACGCAGTATTTT
cdr3_aa: CSVAHSSGRTDTQYF
v_call: TRBV29-1
d_call: TRBD2
clone_size: many
j_call: TRBJ2-3

cdr3_nt: TGTGCCAGCAGCTTATTTTCATCCAGGCCGGGTTACAATGAGCAGTTCTTC
cdr3_aa: CASSLFSSRPGYNEQFF
v_call: TRBV7-3
d_call: -
clone_size: -
j_call: TRBJ2-1

cdr3_nt: TGCAGCACCCCCGCGGGGGGCTCCTACAATGAGCAGTTCTTC
cdr3_aa: CSTPAGGSYNEQFF
v_call: TRBV29-1
d_call: TRBD2
clone_size: few
j_call: TRBJ2-1

cdr3_nt: TGCGCCAGCAGCTTGGTAGGGAGGGCCTTGGCAGATACGCAGTATTTT
cdr3_aa: CASSLVGRALADTQYF
v_call: TRBV5-1
d_call: TRBD2
clone_size: -
j_call: TRBJ2-3

cdr3_nt: TGTGCCAGCAGTTTCCCCTCCGGCCAGGACGACAATGAGCAGTTCTTC
cdr3_aa: CASSFPSGQDDNEQFF
v_call: TRBV12-3/TRBV12-4
d_call: -
clone_size: many
j_call: TRBJ2-1

cdr3_nt: TGCAGTGCCCACCCTATCCCCCTCACAGATACGCAGTATTTT
cdr3_aa: CSAHPIPLTDTQYF
v_call: TRBV20-1
d_call: -
clone_size: many
j_call: TRBJ2-3

cdr3_nt: TGCAGCGTTGAAGAGACCTGGGGGGGCGGAGGGTACCAAGAGACCCAGTACTTC
cdr3_aa: CSVEETWGGGGYQETQYF
v_call: TRBV29-1
d_call: -
clone_size: many
j_call: TRBJ2-5

cdr3_nt: TGTGCCAGCAGTTTAGTAGTGGGGAATGAAAAACTGTTTTTT
cdr3_aa: CASSLVVGNEKLFF
v_call: TRBV12-3/TRBV12-4
d_call: -
clone_size: few
j_call: TRBJ1-4

cdr3_nt: TGCAGTGCTACCGCTCGGGAGGAGACCCAGTACTTC
cdr3_aa: CSATAREETQYF
v_call: TRBV20-1
d_call: -
clone_size: few
j_call: TRBJ2-5

cdr3_nt: TGCAGTGCTAGCGTGGGAGGGGAAGCTTTCTTT
cdr3_aa: CSASVGGEAFF
v_call: TRBV20-1
d_call: -
clone_size: few
j_call: TRBJ1-1

cdr3_nt: TGTGCCAGCAGCCGTACGACTAGAACGGGGAATGAGCAGTTCTTC
cdr3_aa: CASSRTTRTGNEQFF
v_call: TRBV12-3/TRBV12-4
d_call: -
clone_size: few
j_call: TRBJ2-1

cdr3_nt: TGCGCCAGCAGCCCCGGACAGGGGGCTTCATTATTCTCTGGGGCCAACGTCCTGACTTTC
cdr3_aa: CASSPGQGASLFSGANVLTF
v_call: TRBV5-1
d_call: TRBD1
clone_size: few
j_call: TRBJ2-6